What follows are 22 T cell receptor beta chains derived from one specimen sequenced in a study of regulatory T cells in long-lasting Graves disease. Assembly of TCR beta libraries relied on iRepertoire HTBI primers together with Arm-PCR of CDR3 regions. TCRdb itself ran the multiplex PCR reads through MiXCR, one entry per CDR3 protein. The table shows approximately 300,000 distinct CDR3 sequences, with 18% occurring only once. Time point of the sample: newly diagnosed GD, antithyroid drugs for less than 3 months. PBMC-extracted RNA yielded the TCR library. Sequenced material: peripheral blood mononuclear cells (PBMCs), taken at new diagnosis, from a patient treated with antithyroid drugs. The receptor source for this set is a female donor with Graves disease.

This clonotype has at least ten counts. The V gene is TRBV20-1, the J gene TRBJ1-4, with a possible D match to TRBD1 (5 bases). This CDR3 spans 13 amino acids. The V and J ends lost 6 bases and 8 bases respectively, with 16 bases between them. Germline V gives CDR1 DFQATT, CDR2 SNEGSKA (reference sequence). The CDR3 sequence is CSAGGPPGEKLFF. The CDR3 DNA sequence: TGCAGTGCCGGGGGACCCCCTGGAGAAAAACTGTTTTTT.

This clonotype was picked up many times. The chain has TRBV27 and TRBJ2-1; 7 nucleotides line up with TRBD2. V was clipped by 8 bases and J by 7 bases; unmatched bases: 8. CDR1 and CDR2 (germline): MNHEY, SMNVEV (reference sequence). CDR3 length equals 13 residues. In DNA, the CDR3 is TGTGCCAGCCAGCGGAGCGGGGCGAATGAGCAGTTCTTC. Its protein product is CASQRSGANEQFF.

J is TRBJ2-2 and V is TRBV20-1; D may correspond to TRBD1 or TRBD2 (5 bases each). The CDR3 spans 15 residues. V was shortened by 6 bases and J by 7 bases, with 21 bases between the two germline ends. Germline V gives CDR1 DFQATT, CDR2 SNEGSKA (reference sequence). The CDR3 here is CSAEKGAGEGGELFF. The CDR3 coding sequence is TGCAGTGCCGAAAAAGGGGCAGGCGAGGGCGGGGAGCTGTTTTTT.

This clonotype was counted ten times or more. V gene TRBV27 combines with J gene TRBJ2-7; TRBD1 matches at 10 bases. There are 15 residues in the CDR3. Per germline, CDR1 MNHEY and CDR2 SMNVEV (reference sequence). V dropped 5 bases and J dropped 0; count of bases not matched to a gene: 4. CDR3 DNA sequence: TGTGCCAGCAGTCCGGGACAGGGGTTCTCCTACGAGCAGTACTTC. Protein product: CASSPGQGFSYEQYF.

This clonotype was counted many times. The gene calls are TRBV5-4 and TRBJ2-2; 10 positions match TRBD1. V gave up 5 bases and J gave up 8 bases; unmatched junction bases: 3. CDR3 size: 13 residues. Germline assignment: CDR1 SGHNT and CDR2 YYREEE (reference sequence). CDR3 residues: CASRDRGRGELFF. The CDR3 region has the DNA TGTGCCAGCAGAGACAGGGGGCGGGGGGAGCTGTTTTTT. The full variable domain, rest sourced from reference TRBV5-4 and TRBJ2-2, is ETGVTQSPTHLIKTRGQQVTLRCSSQSGHNTVSWYQQALGQGPQFIFQYYREEENGRGNFPPRFSGLQFPNYSSELNVNALELDDSALYLCASRDRGRGELFFGEGSRLTVL.

There are many counts of this clonotype. The rearrangement uses TRBV29-1 and TRBJ1-1; D may be TRBD1 (6 bases). Germline CDR1 reads SQVTM; CDR2 reads ANQGSEA. The CDR3 runs to 14 residues. The germline V and J ends were trimmed by 6 bases and 0 bases, with 14 bases remaining between them. This CDR3 is CSVKRTAMNTEAFF. As DNA, the CDR3 is TGCAGCGTCAAACGGACAGCGATGAACACTGAAGCTTTCTTT.

This clonotype was counted ten times or more. The chain carries TRBV9 and TRBJ2-5, with 9 bases lining up with TRBD2. With 0 bases clipped from V and 4 bases from J, the junction kept 7 bases outside the gene matches. CDR3 length equals 16 residues. CDR1 and CDR2 (germline): SGDLS, YYNGEE. CDR3 sequence reads: CASSVAVAGARETQYF. In nucleotides, the CDR3 is TGTGCCAGCAGCGTAGCGGTAGCGGGAGCGCGAGAGACCCAGTACTTC.

This rearrangement joins TRBV6-5 to TRBJ2-1; TRBD2 aligns across 8 bases. The CDR3 extends over 16 amino acids. V lost 2 bases and J lost 7; bases outside the gene matches: 10. CDR1 and CDR2 from the germline V gene are MNHEY and SVGAGI. CDR3 nucleotide sequence: TGTGCCAGCAGTTACACACTAGCGGATGGAGGGAATGAGCAGTTCTTC. This gives the protein CASSYTLADGGNEQFF.

This clonotype occurred many times. V usage is TRBV2 and J usage is TRBJ2-2; 7 nucleotides match TRBD2. Germline loops: CDR1 SNHLY, CDR2 FYNNEI. The V segment lost 6 bases and the J segment 5 bases; nucleotides outside the gene matches: 9. This CDR3 spans 15 amino acids. In DNA form, the CDR3 reads TGTGCCAGCAGGGGAGGGTCCGGGCCGACCGGGGAGCTGTTTTTT. This encodes CASRGGSGPTGELFF.

The rearrangement uses TRBV2 and TRBJ2-7, with 12 bases lining up with TRBD1. CDR1 SNHLY and CDR2 FYNNEI come from the germline V gene. Trimming at V came to 7 bases and at J to 0 bases, leaving 4 bases not matched to a gene. CDR3 length: 15 residues. The CDR3 here is CASNAGQGASYEQYF. CDR3 nucleotide sequence: TGTGCCAGCAACGCGGGACAGGGGGCCTCCTACGAGCAGTACTTC.

Ten or more counts support this clonotype. Here the CDR3 DNA reads TGCGCCAGCAGCTCGGGGGTGCAGGAAGGCTACACCTTC. Amino acids: CASSSGVQEGYTF. The rearrangement uses TRBV5-1 and TRBJ1-2; D might be TRBD1 (5 bases). The CDR3 runs 13 residues. Germline V gene lookup returns CDR1 SGHRS and CDR2 YFSETQ. The ends were cut back, 3 bases at V and 8 bases at J, with 14 bases in the middle.

This clonotype was seen once. A much larger clone lies a single base off, so this may be a read error. The gene calls are TRBV7-9 and TRBJ2-1, with D perhaps TRBD2 (6 bases). CDR1 is SEHNR and CDR2 is FQNEAQ in the germline V gene (reference sequence). The CDR3 is 15 residues long. As DNA, the CDR3 is TGTGCCAGCAGAGCGACTAGAACCATTTACAATGAGCAGCTCTTC. Protein product: CASRATRTIYNEQLF.

This clonotype occurred many times. V gene TRBV3-1 combines with J gene TRBJ2-7; either TRBD1 or TRBD2 may supply D (7 bases each). CDR3 length: 15 residues. V was clipped by 6 bases and J by 3 bases, with 18 bases between them. CDR1 LGHDT and CDR2 YNNKEL come from the germline V gene (reference sequence). The CDR3 spells CASRRRGLADYEQYF. The CDR3 DNA is TGTGCCAGCAGGCGAAGGGGGCTAGCGGACTACGAGCAGTACTTC.

This clonotype was seen at least ten times. The chain has TRBV27 and TRBJ2-1; D perhaps matches TRBD1 (5 bases). Germline CDR1 is MNHEY and CDR2 is SMNVEV (reference sequence). The CDR3 contains 16 residues. Between the trimmed V and J ends, which lost 1 base and 6 bases, there was a span of 16 bases. The DNA of the CDR3 is TGTGCCAGCAGTTTATGGCCCCCAGGGAACCGCAATGAGCAGTTCTTC. This translates into CASSLWPPGNRNEQFF.

This sequence joins TRBV7-9 and TRBJ2-5, with 10 bases that match TRBD1. The CDR3 is 15 amino acids. Unmatched junction bases numbered 7, after V lost 4 bases and J lost 5 bases. CDR1 and CDR2 from the germline V gene are SEHNR and FQNEAQ (reference sequence). Here the CDR3 DNA reads TGTGCCAGCAGCTCCACCGGGACAGGGGTTGAGACCCAGTACTTC. It encodes CASSSTGTGVETQYF. The whole variable domain, remainder taken from reference TRBV7-9 and TRBJ2-5, is DTGVSQNPRHKITKRGQNVTFRCDPISEHNRLYWYRQTLGQGPEFLTYFQNEAQLEKSRLLSDRFSAERPKGSFSTLEIQRTEQGDSAMYLCASSSTGTGVETQYFGPGTRLLVL.

This clonotype was seen ten or more times. V usage is TRBV11-2 and J usage is TRBJ2-2; D not certain. V was cut by 2 bases and J by 6 bases, with 19 bases left in between. CDR1 SGHAT and CDR2 FQNNGV come from the germline V gene. The CDR3 has 17 residues. CDR3 loop: CASSLLSLRRASGELFF. The CDR3 DNA is TGTGCCAGCAGCTTATTGAGCCTTAGGAGAGCTTCCGGGGAGCTGTTTTTT.

This clonotype was seen many times. This chain joins TRBV27 and TRBJ1-2; 7 nucleotides line up with TRBD1. Unmatched junction bases numbered 3, after V lost 2 bases and J lost 6 bases. Germline V lookup: CDR1 MNHEY, CDR2 SMNVEV (reference sequence). The CDR3 spans 13 residues. The CDR3 is CASSLRQGDGYTF. The DNA of the CDR3 is TGTGCCAGCAGTTTACGGCAGGGGGATGGCTACACCTTC.

Ten or more counts support this clonotype. The chain carries TRBV6-2 or TRBV6-3 and TRBJ2-7; D gene unclear. CDR3 length equals 15 residues. The germline V gene has CDR1 MNHEY and CDR2 SVGEGT. As DNA, the CDR3 is TGTCCTCCCTGTGCTAATGCAGTCCGGTCCTACGAGCAGTACTTC. It translates to CPPCANAVRSYEQYF.

The gene calls are TRBV20-1 and TRBJ2-2; TRBD2 aligns across 11 bases. V shed 4 bases, J shed 5 bases, and the junction held 9 bases outside the gene matches. Germline assignment: CDR1 DFQATT and CDR2 SNEGSKA (reference sequence). The length of the CDR3 is 16 residues. The CDR3 sequence is CSATHSGRAGTGELFF. CDR3 bases: TGCAGTGCTACTCATAGCGGGAGGGCCGGAACCGGGGAGCTGTTTTTT.

This clonotype was counted at least ten times. The chain uses TRBV12-3 or TRBV12-4 and TRBJ2-3; 7 bases are a match to TRBD2. The CDR3 length is 18 residues. V trimming: 3 bases; J trimming: 0 bases; junction bases outside the gene matches: 12. The CDR3 DNA follows: TGTGCCAGCAGTTTTCGGTCCACCATAGCGGGTAGCACAGATACGCAGTATTTT. Amino acids: CASSFRSTIAGSTDTQYF.

This CDR3 reads CASSIRVKSDEQYF. The DNA for the CDR3 is TGTGCCAGTAGTATTAGAGTCAAGAGCGACGAGCAGTACTTC. The chain uses TRBV19 and TRBJ2-7; D not certain. The length of the CDR3 is 14 residues. V was cut by 3 bases and J by 5 bases, with 14 bases left in between. Germline V gene data show CDR1 as LNHDA and CDR2 as SQIVND (reference sequence).

The chain uses TRBV2 and TRBJ1-4, with 7 bases fitting TRBD1. Per the germline V gene, CDR1 is SNHLY and CDR2 is FYNNEI. J lost 4 bases, V lost 4 bases, and 3 bases had no gene match. The CDR3 is 14 residues long. CDR3 sequence reads: CASSAGTDNEKLFF. The DNA for the CDR3 is TGTGCCAGCAGTGCTGGGACAGATAATGAAAAACTGTTTTTT.